This TCR beta chain emerged from a study of blood T cell repertoires in COVID-19. The wider study: Samples representing acute and convalescent COVID-19 were sourced from the United States, Italy and Spain. In each case, the material was cDNA or gDNA derived from T cells, B-cell-depleted T cells, or PBMCs.

In the original analysis: By means of reference gene primer amplification, nucleated cell counts were estimated. The repertoire was sequenced with immunoSEQ multiplex PCR; TCRdb's copy has only in-frame clones and lacks some. V, J and clone size reflect that table, while D and trimming were determined from the DNA. Of 55,000 to 90,000 clones listed, roughly 86% were seen once; the top ten hold roughly 13%. The CDR3 spans 15 residues. Trimming took off 11 bases at V and 6 bases at J, with 25 bases between the two ends. The germline V gene has CDR1 SNHLY and CDR2 FYNNEI. What was sequenced was peripheral blood. This sequence originates from a woman aged 60-75 years with acute or convalescent COVID-19. The genes are TRBV2 and TRBJ2-5; perhaps TRBD1 as D (7 bases). This CDR3 reads CAGTGDGGGAKTQYF. CDR3 nucleotide sequence: TGTGCCGGCACGGGAGACGGAGGGGGCGCAAAGACCCAGTACTTC.